Described below is a single T cell receptor beta chain sequence and its context. Its antigen is not yet known. No base qualities exist here, and no much larger clone lies one base off it. Based on the germline V gene, the CDR1 and CDR2 sequences are MGHRA and YSYEKL. The CDR3, cysteine through phenylalanine, is 19 amino acids long. The DNA shown is the 57-base CDR3, in frame from base 1. V has 1 base trimmed and J has 6 bases trimmed; junction bases matching no gene number 18. TCRbeta sequencing used genomic DNA from CD8+ cells, following the manufacturer's instructions. TCRbeta sequencing used the immunoSEQ assay and was run at a genomics technology centre in Finland. The original methods were these. Clonotype tables from the immunoSEQ preprocessing pipeline were converted to VDJtools format, and non-productive clonotypes were removed. Any sample with fewer than 10,000 reads was excluded, the remaining samples were subsampled to 10,000 reads, and most of the eight CND-RA samples made it through. Using the VDJtools CalcDiversityStats function on data subsampled to 10,000 reads, the Shannon-Wiener, Simpson and clonality indices were calculated. To infer antigen specificity, non-singleton TCRbeta clonotypes were hard-matched against VDJdb, meaning no mismatches were allowed. CDR3 sequences differing by one amino acid (Hamming distance 1) were grouped into clusters with potentially shared antigen targets. Public clonotypes were tested for group enrichment with one-sided Fisher's exact tests after resampling groups to six samples, repeated ten times. This is the immuneACCESS table as TCRdb keeps it, with only in-frame sequences that have V and J called. A part of the clones is gone; compared with another copy, unresolved V genes explain less than half, and the rest is unexplained. The V and J calls and clone size were taken over from that table, and D and trimming were inferred from the DNA. In all, the sample holds several thousand clones, and 55% to 75% of those were seen once. Roughly a third of the sample belongs to the ten largest clones.

This sample is drawn from a study of CD8 T cells in seronegative destructive rheumatoid arthritis (dated by TCRdb to the early 2020s). In terms of the full investigation: Biological drugs were being received by seven of the eight CND-RA patients at the time of sampling. Peripheral CD8+ TCRbeta repertoires of CCP-negative destructive rheumatoid arthritis (CND-RA) patients were compared with newly diagnosed seropositive RA, seronegative RA and healthy controls. Rather than undergoing new sequencing, the seropositive RA, seronegative RA and healthy control comparison cohorts were drawn from an earlier published TCRbeta dataset.

The full study reports these points: With age adjusted for, CD8+ TCRbeta repertoires in CND-RA patients appeared less diverse and more clonal than repertoires in other RA subtypes. In the absence of diagnostic samples, TCR repertoire differences may be partly attributable to poor disease control over the years rather than being present at onset. CND-RA repertoires showed more CMV-reactive and fewer influenza A-reactive CD8+ TCRbeta sequences than controls and other RA subtypes. Across the roughly 100,000 clonotypes tested, no public clonotype enrichment survived Benjamini-Hochberg correction. A distinct set of enriched public clonotypes appeared to be carried by CND-RA patients, and this finding was interpreted by the authors as support for a separate disease subset. The small size of the CND-RA cohort was acknowledged as a study limitation.

CND-RA patients tested negative on the clinical CCP2 antibody test, and even with active therapy their joint destruction kept progressing. Every CND-RA patient had failed conventional anti-rheumatic therapy and showed typical joint destruction in the wrists and ankles. Instead of being sampled at diagnosis, CND-RA patients were sampled after long disease histories, which in several cases spanned decades. Around 50 millilitres of EDTA-anticoagulated peripheral blood were drawn from each patient. Density gradient separation with Ficoll-Paque PLUS was used to isolate peripheral blood mononuclear cells. Using AutoMACS magnetic bead positive selection, CD8+ cells were isolated from either fresh or cryopreserved PBMCs, and flow cytometry was used to check purity. Genomic DNA was extracted using Nucleospin Tissue or Tissue XS kits and then quantified on a Qubit 2.0 fluorometer.

Sequencing used CD8+ T cells from blood. The rearrangement joined TRBV4-1 to TRBJ2-3, with 8 central nucleotides matching TRBD1. This receptor was obtained from a woman between 50 and 70 years old with seronegative destructive rheumatoid arthritis. The CDR3 loop reads CASSQARGQGARLFDTQYF. The sequence in DNA is TGCGCCAGCAGCCAAGCACGAGGGCAGGGGGCGAGGTTATTCGATACGCAGTATTTT.